One T cell receptor (beta chain) is described in this entry. The entry originates in a study of blood T cell repertoires in COVID-19. Study-level background: Samples representing acute and convalescent COVID-19 were sourced from the United States, Italy and Spain. Nucleic acid was either cDNA or gDNA, and it came from T cells, B-cell-depleted T cells, or PBMCs.

Germline V gives CDR1 KGHSH, CDR2 LQKENI. With 4 bases clipped from V and 5 bases from J, the junction kept 4 bases outside the gene matches. The CDR3 covers 13 residues. Original data processing: Amplification of reference gene primers provided the estimated nucleated cell counts. Sequenced by immunoSEQ multiplex PCR; TCRdb stores in-frame clones only, minus some. V and J calls plus clone size are reproduced from that table; the DNA served to infer D and trimming. Altogether roughly 240,000 clones are present, roughly 85% being singletons, with the ten largest covering about 4.5%. V usage is TRBV18 and J usage is TRBJ1-1, with 7 bases identical to TRBD1. The sample was peripheral blood. The TCR was taken from a man aged 55 to 70 who had recovered from COVID-19. As DNA, the CDR3 is TGTGCCAGCTCACTCAAACAGGGGACTGAAGCTTTCTTT. As protein: CASSLKQGTEAFF.